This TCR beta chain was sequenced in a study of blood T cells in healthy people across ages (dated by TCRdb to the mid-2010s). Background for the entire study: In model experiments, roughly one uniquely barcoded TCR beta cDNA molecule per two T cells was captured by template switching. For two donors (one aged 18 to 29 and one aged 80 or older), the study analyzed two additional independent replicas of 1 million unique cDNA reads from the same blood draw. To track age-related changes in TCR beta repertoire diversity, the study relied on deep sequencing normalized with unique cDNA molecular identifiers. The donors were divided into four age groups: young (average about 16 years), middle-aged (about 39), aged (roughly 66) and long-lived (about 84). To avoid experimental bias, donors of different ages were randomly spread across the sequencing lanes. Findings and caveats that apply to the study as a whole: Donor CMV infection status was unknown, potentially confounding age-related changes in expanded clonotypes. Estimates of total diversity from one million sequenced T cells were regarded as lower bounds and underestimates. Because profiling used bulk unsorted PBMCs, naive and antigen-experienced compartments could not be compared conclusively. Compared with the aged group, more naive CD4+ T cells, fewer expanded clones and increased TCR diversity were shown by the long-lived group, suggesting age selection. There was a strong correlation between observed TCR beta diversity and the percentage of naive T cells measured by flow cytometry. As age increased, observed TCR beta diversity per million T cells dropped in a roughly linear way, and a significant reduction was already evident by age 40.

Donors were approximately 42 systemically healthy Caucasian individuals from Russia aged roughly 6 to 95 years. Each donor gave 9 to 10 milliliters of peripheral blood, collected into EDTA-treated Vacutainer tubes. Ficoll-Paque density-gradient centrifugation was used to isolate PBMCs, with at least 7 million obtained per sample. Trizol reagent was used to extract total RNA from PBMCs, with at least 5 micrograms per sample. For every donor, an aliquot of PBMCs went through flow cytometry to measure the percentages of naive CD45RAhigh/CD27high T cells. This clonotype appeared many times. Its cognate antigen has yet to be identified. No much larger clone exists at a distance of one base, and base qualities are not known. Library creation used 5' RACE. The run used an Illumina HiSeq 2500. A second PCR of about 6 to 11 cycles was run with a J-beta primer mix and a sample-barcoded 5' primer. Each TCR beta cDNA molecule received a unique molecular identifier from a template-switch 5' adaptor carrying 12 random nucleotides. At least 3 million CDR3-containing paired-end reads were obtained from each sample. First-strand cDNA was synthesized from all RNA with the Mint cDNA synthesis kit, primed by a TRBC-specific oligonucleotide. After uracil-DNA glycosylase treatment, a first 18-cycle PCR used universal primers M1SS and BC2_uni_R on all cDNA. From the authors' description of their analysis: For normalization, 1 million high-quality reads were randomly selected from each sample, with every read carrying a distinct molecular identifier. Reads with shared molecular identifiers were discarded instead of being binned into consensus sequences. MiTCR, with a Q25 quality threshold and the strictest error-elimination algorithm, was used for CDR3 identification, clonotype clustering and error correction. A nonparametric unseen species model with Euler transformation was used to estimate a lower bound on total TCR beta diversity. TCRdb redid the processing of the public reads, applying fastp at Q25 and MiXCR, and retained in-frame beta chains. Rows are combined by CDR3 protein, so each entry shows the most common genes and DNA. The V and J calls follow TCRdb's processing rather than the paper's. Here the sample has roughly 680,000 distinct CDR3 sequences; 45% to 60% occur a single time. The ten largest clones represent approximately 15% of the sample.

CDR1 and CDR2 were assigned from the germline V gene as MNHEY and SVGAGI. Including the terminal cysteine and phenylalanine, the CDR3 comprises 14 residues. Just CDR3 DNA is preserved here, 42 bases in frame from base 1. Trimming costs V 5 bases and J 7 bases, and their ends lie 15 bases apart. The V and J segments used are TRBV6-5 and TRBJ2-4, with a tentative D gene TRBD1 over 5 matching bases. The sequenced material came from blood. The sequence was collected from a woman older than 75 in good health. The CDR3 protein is CASSRWQGVNIQYF. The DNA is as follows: TGTGCCAGCAGTCGATGGCAGGGTGTGAACATTCAGTACTTC.